Listed here are 8 T cell receptor beta chains from one sample, sequenced in a study of response to subunit inactivated influenza vaccine. One entry per CDR3 protein results from TCRdb running MiXCR on the RT-PCR reads. The sample contains approximately 700,000 distinct CDR3 sequences, approximately 14% of which appear only once. The input for sequencing was PBMCs from blood, taken around 15 days before vaccination. These receptors all stem from a man between 50 and 59 years old who received an inactivated influenza vaccine.

The chain recombines TRBV5-6 with TRBJ2-1; possible D gene TRBD2, 6 bases. The germline V gene has CDR1 SGHDT and CDR2 YYEEEE. V was shortened by 4 bases and J by 0 bases, with 17 bases between the two germline ends. The CDR3 runs to 17 residues. CDR3 nucleotide sequence: TGTGCCAGCAGCCCACCGGGACTGGGGTTCTCCTACAATGAGCAGTTCTTC. This sequence encodes CASSPPGLGFSYNEQFF.

The gene calls are TRBV7-2 and TRBJ2-1, with TRBD1 as a possible D gene (5 bases). Trimming shortened V by 1 base and J by 6 bases, and 13 bases separated the two germline ends. The CDR3 covers 15 residues. CDR1 and CDR2 from the germline V gene are SGHTA and FQGNSA. This CDR3 is CASSLGRASFNEQFF. In DNA, the CDR3 is TGTGCCAGCAGCTTAGGCAGGGCCAGTTTCAATGAGCAGTTCTTC.

This clonotype was seen a few times. The V and J genes are TRBV20-1 and TRBJ1-2; D call uncertain. V was shortened by 0 bases and J by 8 bases, with 13 bases between the two germline ends. CDR1 is DFQATT and CDR2 is SNEGSKA in the germline V gene (reference sequence). CDR3 size: 13 residues. In DNA form, the CDR3 reads TGCAGTGCTAGAGATCCTGGCCCCTCGGGCTACACCTTC. This translates into CSARDPGPSGYTF.

This clonotype was observed many times. The gene calls are TRBV20-1 and TRBJ1-4, with D tentatively TRBD1 (5 bases). V was clipped by 5 bases and J by 7 bases, with 17 bases between them. The CDR3 has 14 residues. The V gene's germline CDR1 is DFQATT and CDR2 SNEGSKA (reference sequence). CDR3 sequence: CSAPRRDRTEKLFF. The DNA of the CDR3 is TGCAGTGCTCCCCGGCGGGACCGGACTGAAAAACTGTTTTTT.

V and J are TRBV20-1 and TRBJ2-2, with no clear D. This CDR3 has 11 residues. Germline loops: CDR1 DFQATT, CDR2 SNEGSKA (reference sequence). Trimming removed 6 bases at V and 1 base at J, with 3 bases between. CDR3 in DNA: TGCAGTGCCGAGAACACCGGGGAGCTGTTTTTT. Protein sequence: CSAENTGELFF.

The chain has TRBV2 and TRBJ2-7; D may be TRBD1 (5 bases). The CDR3 has 14 amino acids. The germline CDR1 and CDR2 sequences are SNHLY and FYNNEI. The V end was cut by 6 bases, the J end by 0 bases, with 12 bases between. The CDR3 nucleotides read TGTGCCAGCAGCGACAGAATTTTCTCCTACGAGCAGTACTTC. Translated, it gives CASSDRIFSYEQYF.

J is TRBJ2-2 and V is TRBV12-3 or TRBV12-4; 8 nucleotides align to TRBD1. The CDR3 covers 15 residues. V was clipped by 6 bases and J by 2 bases; unmatched bases: 5. DNA of the CDR3: TGTGCCAGCAGACGGGGACAGGATAACACCGGGGAGCTGTTTTTT. It codes for CASRRGQDNTGELFF.

Worth noting for this clonotype: A junction boundary mismatches the germline segment, possibly from a read error. The CDR3 is CSVANRGRERFF. The DNA of the CDR3 is TGCAGCGTTGCAAACAGGGGGCGGGAGCGGTTCTTC. This chain joins TRBV29-1 and TRBJ2-1; 9 bases align to TRBD1. The CDR3 runs to 12 residues. The germline V gene has CDR1 SQVTM and CDR2 ANQGSEA.